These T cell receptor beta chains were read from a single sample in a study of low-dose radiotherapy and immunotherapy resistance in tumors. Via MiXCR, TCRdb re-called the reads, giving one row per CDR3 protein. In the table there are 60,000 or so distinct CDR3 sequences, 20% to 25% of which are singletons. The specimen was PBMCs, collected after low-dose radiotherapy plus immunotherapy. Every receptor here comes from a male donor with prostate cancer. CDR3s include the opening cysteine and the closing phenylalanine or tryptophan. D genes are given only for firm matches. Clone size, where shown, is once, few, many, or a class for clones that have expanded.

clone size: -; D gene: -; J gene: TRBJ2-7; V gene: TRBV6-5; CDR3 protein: CASRKNTGTTYEQYF; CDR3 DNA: TGTGCCAGCAGAAAGAACACAGGGACCACCTACGAGCAGTACTTC
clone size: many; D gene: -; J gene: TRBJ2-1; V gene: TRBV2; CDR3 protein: CASSGGRYNEQFF; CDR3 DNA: TGTGCCAGCAGTGGCGGTCGGTACAATGAGCAGTTCTTC
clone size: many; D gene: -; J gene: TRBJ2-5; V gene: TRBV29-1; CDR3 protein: CSVETGYGSGETQYF; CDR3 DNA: TGCAGCGTCGAAACAGGGTATGGAAGCGGAGAGACCCAGTACTTC
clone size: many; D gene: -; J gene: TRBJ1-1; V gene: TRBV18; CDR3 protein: CASSPRDQGSTEAFF; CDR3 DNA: TGTGCCAGCTCACCACGGGATCAGGGCAGCACTGAAGCTTTCTTT
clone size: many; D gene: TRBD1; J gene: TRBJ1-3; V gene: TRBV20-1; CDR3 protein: CSARTGGSGNTIYF; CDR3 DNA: TGCAGTGCGCGTACAGGGGGCTCTGGAAACACCATATATTTT
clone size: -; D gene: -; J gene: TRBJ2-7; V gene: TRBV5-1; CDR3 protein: CASSSGGGAYEQYF; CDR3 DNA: TGCGCCAGCAGCTCAGGGGGGGGGGCCTACGAGCAGTACTTC
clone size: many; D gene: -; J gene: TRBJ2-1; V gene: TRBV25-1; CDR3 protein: CASSESGFYTGNEQFF; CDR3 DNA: TGTGCCAGCAGTGAGTCCGGGTTTTATACCGGTAATGAGCAGTTCTTC
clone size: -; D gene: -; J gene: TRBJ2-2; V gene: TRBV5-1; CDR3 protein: CASSLGGANTGELFF; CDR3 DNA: TGCGCCAGCAGTTTGGGCGGGGCGAACACCGGGGAGCTGTTTTTT
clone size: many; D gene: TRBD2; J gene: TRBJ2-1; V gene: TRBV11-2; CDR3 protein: CASSRRTSGRAGNEQFF; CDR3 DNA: TGTGCCAGCAGCCGACGGACTAGCGGGAGGGCCGGGAATGAGCAGTTCTTC
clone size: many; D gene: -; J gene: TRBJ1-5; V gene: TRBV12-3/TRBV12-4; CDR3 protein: CASSPRGLYQPQHF; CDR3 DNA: TGTGCCAGCAGTCCCCGGGGGCTGTATCAGCCCCAGCATTTT
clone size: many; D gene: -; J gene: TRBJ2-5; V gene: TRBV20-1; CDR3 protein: CSAKGARTQYF; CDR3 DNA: TGCAGTGCTAAAGGGGCCAGGACCCAGTACTTC
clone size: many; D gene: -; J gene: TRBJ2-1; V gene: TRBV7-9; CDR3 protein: CASSQVVGGGYGNEQFF; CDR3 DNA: TGTGCCAGCAGCCAAGTGGTTGGCGGGGGCTACGGCAATGAGCAGTTCTTC
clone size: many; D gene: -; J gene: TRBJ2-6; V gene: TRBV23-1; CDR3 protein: CASSQYSGANVLTF; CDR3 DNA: TGTGCCAGCAGTCAATACTCTGGGGCCAACGTCCTGACTTTC
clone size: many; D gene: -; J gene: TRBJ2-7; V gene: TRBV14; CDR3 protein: CASSQQLLFEQYF; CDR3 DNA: TGTGCCAGCAGCCAGCAGCTATTATTCGAGCAGTACTTC
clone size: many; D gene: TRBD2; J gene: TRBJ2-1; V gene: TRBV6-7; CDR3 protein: CASSWTSGYNEQFF; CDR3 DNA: TGTGCCAGCAGCTGGACTAGCGGATACAATGAGCAGTTCTTC
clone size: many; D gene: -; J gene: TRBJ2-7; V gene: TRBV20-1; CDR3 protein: CSARDGGRYEQYF; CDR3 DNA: TGCAGTGCTAGAGATGGGGGGCGGTACGAGCAGTACTTC
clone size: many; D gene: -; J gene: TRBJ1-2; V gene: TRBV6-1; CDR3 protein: CASSDRPINGYTF; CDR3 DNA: TGTGCCAGCAGTGACAGGCCCATAAACGGCTACACCTTC
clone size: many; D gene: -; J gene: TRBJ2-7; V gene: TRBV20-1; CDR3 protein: CSARDARGTYEQYF; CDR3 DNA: TGCAGTGCTAGAGATGCGCGAGGAACCTACGAGCAGTACTTC
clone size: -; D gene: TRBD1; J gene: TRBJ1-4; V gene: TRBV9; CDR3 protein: CASSPNTGQGLREKLFF; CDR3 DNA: TGTGCCAGCAGCCCCAACACCGGACAGGGGTTAAGGGAAAAACTGTTTTTT
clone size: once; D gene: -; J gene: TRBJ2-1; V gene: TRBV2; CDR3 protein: CASSEGGYNEQFF; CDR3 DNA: TGTGCCAGCAGTGAGGGGGGCTACAATGAGCAGTTCTTC
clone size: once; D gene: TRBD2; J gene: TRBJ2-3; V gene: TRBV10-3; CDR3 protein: CAIRGPAGGPPDTQYF; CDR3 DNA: TGTGCCATCAGGGGCCCCGCGGGGGGGCCACCAGATACGCAGTATTTT
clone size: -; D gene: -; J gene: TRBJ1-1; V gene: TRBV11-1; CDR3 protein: CASSYFGNTEAFF; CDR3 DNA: TGTGCCAGCAGCTACTTTGGGAACACTGAAGCTTTCTTT